The rows below give T cell receptor beta chains drawn from one sample of a study of shared clonotypes between healthy human individuals. Only in-frame clones appear in the TCRdb table, and some are missing; sequencing was by immunoSEQ multiplex PCR. The table lists 950,000 to 1,300,000 clones, around 75% of them singletons. What was sequenced was memory CD4+ T cells sorted from blood. Receptor source: a man between 18 and 35 years old in good health. CDR3s leave out the opening cysteine and the closing phenylalanine or tryptophan.

V	J	CDR3
TRBV2	TRBJ1-4	ASLDRVATNEKLF
TRBV4-1	TRBJ2-1	ASPAGGLGSYNEQF
TRBV18	TRBJ2-5	ASSPPGQETQY
TRBV28	TRBJ1-6	ASSRTGGSNSPLH
TRBV5-1	TRBJ1-5	ASSLLGGQDQPQH
TRBV18	TRBJ2-7	ASSPQLAGGSYEQY
TRBV7-8	TRBJ1-6	ASSSIRNNSPLH
TRBV7-9	TRBJ2-3	ASSLSRDRGTDTQY
TRBV29-1	TRBJ2-7	SVNHRICEQY
TRBV11-2	TRBJ1-2	ASSSSWSYGYT